A single sample gave rise to the 22 T cell receptor beta chains below, sequenced in a study of graft-versus-host responses after intestinal transplantation. Clones were read by immunoSEQ multiplex PCR, and TCRdb kept only the in-frame ones, dropping some. This sample has some 96,000 clones, with more than 80% found just once. This specimen was PBMCs, taken about 460 days after intestinal transplant. The source is a human patient who received an intestinal transplant, so some T cells may come from the graft donor.

In this sample, this clone turned up once. This chain uses TRBV7-3 with TRBJ1-1; tentative D call: TRBD1 (6 bases). CDR3 length equals 14 residues. Germline values: CDR1 SGHTA, CDR2 FQGTGA. The ends were cut back, 2 bases at V and 1 base at J, with 8 bases in the middle. The CDR3 bases are TGTGCCAGCAGCTTAGGACAGACGAACACTGAAGCTTTCTTT. Amino acids: CASSLGQTNTEAFF.

The chain uses TRBV20-1 and TRBJ1-1; the D is unclear. Trimming removed 0 bases from V and 6 bases from J, with 5 bases in between. The germline V gene encodes CDR1 DFQATT and CDR2 SNEGSKA (reference sequence). The CDR3 has 11 amino acids. In DNA, the CDR3 is TGCAGTGCTAGAGATCCGCCTGAAGCTTTCTTT. It specifies CSARDPPEAFF.

This clone was observed a single time. The V and J genes are TRBV5-4 and TRBJ2-3; tentatively, D is TRBD2 (7 bases). Trimming shortened V by 4 bases and J by 3 bases, and 15 bases separated the two germline ends. This CDR3 region has 15 residues. CDR1 is SGHNT and CDR2 is YYREEE in the germline V gene (reference sequence). The DNA for the CDR3 is TGTGCCAGCAGCCCGTCCGGGGGGCGAACAGATACGCAGTATTTT. Its protein product is CASSPSGGRTDTQYF. Based on the CDR3 plus reference TRBV5-4 and TRBJ2-3, the full variable domain is ETGVTQSPTHLIKTRGQQVTLRCSSQSGHNTVSWYQQALGQGPQFIFQYYREEENGRGNFPPRFSGLQFPNYSSELNVNALELDDSALYLCASSPSGGRTDTQYFGPGTRLTVL.

V and J are TRBV7-8 and TRBJ2-5; 7 bases agree with TRBD1. The CDR3 contains 16 residues. The J segment lost 5 bases and the V segment lost 4 bases, leaving 13 bases of the junction unmatched. Germline loops: CDR1 SGHVS, CDR2 FQNEAQ. This chain's CDR3 is CASSSGTVSPGETQYF. Written as DNA, the CDR3 is TGTGCCAGCAGCTCCGGGACAGTCTCACCTGGGGAGACCCAGTACTTC.

V gene TRBV25-1 combines with J gene TRBJ2-5; possible D gene TRBD2, 5 bases. Trimming took 4 bases from V and 1 from J, leaving 7 bases between them. Germline CDR1 MGHDK, CDR2 SYGVNS. The CDR3 sequence is 13 residues long. As DNA, the CDR3 is TGTGCCAGCAGTGGTGGAGGCCAAGAGACCCAGTACTTC. Translated, it gives CASSGGGQETQYF.

V usage is TRBV19 and J usage is TRBJ2-7; 7 nucleotides align to TRBD1. Germline V gene data show CDR1 as LNHDA and CDR2 as SQIVND (reference sequence). This CDR3 spans 14 amino acids. Losses at the gene ends were 7 bases for V and 0 bases for J; bases not matched to a gene: 6. For the CDR3, the DNA is TGTGCCAGTAACCCCGGGACAGCCTCCTACGAGCAGTACTTC. Translating gives CASNPGTASYEQYF.

This chain uses TRBV7-9 with TRBJ2-1, with a possible D match to TRBD2 (5 bases). This CDR3 is 14 amino acids long. The V gene's germline CDR1 is SEHNR and CDR2 FQNEAQ (reference sequence). V gave up 5 bases and J gave up 8 bases, with 16 bases separating them. The CDR3 DNA reads as TGTGCCAGCAGCCCCTGGACTTCTCCCCATGAGCAGTTCTTC. It encodes CASSPWTSPHEQFF. Supplemented by reference TRBV7-9 and TRBJ2-1, the full variable domain reads DTGVSQNPRHKITKRGQNVTFRCDPISEHNRLYWYRQTLGQGPEFLTYFQNEAQLEKSRLLSDRFSAERPKGSFSTLEIQRTEQGDSAMYLCASSPWTSPHEQFFGPGTRLTVL.

The chain uses TRBV5-6 and TRBJ2-5; a weak D match, TRBD2 (6 bases). Per germline, CDR1 SGHDT and CDR2 YYEEEE. Trimming removed 3 bases at V and 5 bases at J, with 11 bases between. The CDR3 runs to 13 residues. The CDR3 is CASSSYGSETQYF. For the CDR3, the DNA is TGTGCCAGCAGCTCCTACGGGAGCGAGACCCAGTACTTC.

This clone was counted a single time. The chain employs TRBV5-6 and TRBJ2-7; 8 bases are a match to TRBD1. The CDR3 extends over 14 amino acids. The junction had 4 bases not matched to a gene; V was cut back by 3 bases and J by 2 bases. Germline V gives CDR1 SGHDT, CDR2 YYEEEE. CDR3 protein: CASSSGTGAYEQYF. In nucleotides, the CDR3 is TGTGCCAGCAGCTCGGGGACAGGAGCCTACGAGCAGTACTTC.

This rearrangement joins TRBV2 to TRBJ2-3, with 7 bases aligning to TRBD2. Germline CDR1 SNHLY, CDR2 FYNNEI. The CDR3 is 14 residues long. V shed 5 bases and J 4 bases; nucleotides not matched to a gene: 6. The CDR3 is CASSQRGWADTQYF. The CDR3 nucleotides read TGTGCCAGCAGTCAGCGGGGTTGGGCAGATACGCAGTATTTT. The complete variable domain, with remaining parts taken from reference TRBV2 and TRBJ2-3, reads EPEVTQTPSHQVTQMGQEVILRCVPISNHLYFYWYRQILGQKVEFLVSFYNNEISEKSEIFDDQFSVERPDGSNFTLKIRSTKLEDSAMYFCASSQRGWADTQYFGPGTRLTVL.

The chain combines TRBV5-1 with TRBJ2-5; 7 nucleotides line up with TRBD1. Germline V gives CDR1 SGHRS, CDR2 YFSETQ. CDR3 length: 14 residues. Losses at the gene ends were 4 bases for V and 5 bases for J; bases not matched to a gene: 8. CDR3 DNA: TGCGCCAGCAGCACCGGACAGGCTGGGGAGACCCAGTACTTC. It specifies CASSTGQAGETQYF.

The table lists this clone with a count of one. V and J are TRBV11-2 and TRBJ2-7, with D unresolved. Germline V gives CDR1 SGHAT, CDR2 FQNNGV. The V gene lost 5 bases and the J gene lost 2 bases, with 13 bases spanning the gap. The CDR3 spans 14 residues. In DNA, the CDR3 is TGTGCCAGCAGCACCACATCGCCCCCCTACGAGCAGTACTTC. It yields the protein CASSTTSPPYEQYF.

The genes are TRBV11-2 and TRBJ2-3; D gene unclear. V was trimmed by 2 bases and J by 0 bases, leaving 6 bases between them. CDR1 SGHAT and CDR2 FQNNGV come from the germline V gene. The CDR3 length is 14 residues. The CDR3 sequence is CASSLFGSTDTQYF. CDR3 nucleotides: TGTGCCAGCAGCTTATTTGGGAGCACAGATACGCAGTATTTT.

V gene TRBV6-1 combines with J gene TRBJ1-2; no clear D gene. CDR1 is MNHNS and CDR2 is SASEGT in the germline V gene. The V end was cut by 4 bases, the J end by 8 bases, with 14 bases between. The CDR3 consists of 13 residues. DNA for the CDR3: TGTGCCAGCAGTGTTGGTGTGCCGAGCGGCTACACCTTC. Residues: CASSVGVPSGYTF.

V and J are TRBV19 and TRBJ2-2; 14 bases align to TRBD2. From germline, CDR1 is LNHDA and CDR2 SQIVND (reference sequence). J lost 5 bases, V lost 6 bases, and 5 bases had no gene match. This CDR3 is 16 amino acids long. The CDR3 DNA is TGTGCCAGTAGAGGGACTAGCGGGGGTCCAACCGGGGAGCTGTTTTTT. Amino acids: CASRGTSGGPTGELFF.

V is TRBV14 and J is TRBJ1-1; tentatively, D is TRBD1 (5 bases). CDR3 length equals 15 residues. Trimming cost V 0 bases and J 4 bases, with 12 bases left between them. CDR1 SGHDN and CDR2 FVKESK come from the germline V gene. The CDR3 loop is CASSQERGVGTEAFF. The CDR3, as DNA: TGTGCCAGCAGCCAAGAGAGGGGTGTTGGCACTGAAGCTTTCTTT.

The rearrangement joins TRBV6-5 to TRBJ2-7; D is unresolved. The V end was cut by 1 base, the J end by 1 base, with 5 bases between. The CDR3 totals 13 residues. Germline loops: CDR1 MNHEY, CDR2 SVGAGI. In DNA, the CDR3 is TGTGCCAGCAGTTACTATGTATCCTACGAGCAGTACTTC. Encoded protein: CASSYYVSYEQYF.

V and J are TRBV7-9 and TRBJ1-5; D is unclear. Looked up from germline, CDR1 is SEHNR and CDR2 is FQNEAQ (reference sequence). The CDR3 runs 15 residues. The V end lost 3 bases, the J end lost 4 bases, and 13 bases lay between the germline ends. The CDR3: CASSLGSSRNQPQHF. In nucleotides, the CDR3 is TGTGCCAGCAGCTTGGGCAGCAGCAGGAATCAGCCCCAGCATTTT.

The chain recombines TRBV5-4 with TRBJ1-2; no firm D call. CDR1 SGHNT and CDR2 YYREEE come from the germline V gene (reference sequence). The CDR3 extends over 14 amino acids. The V and J ends lost 1 base and 4 bases respectively, with 11 bases between them. CDR3 sequence: CASSLTGVLYGYTF. The CDR3 DNA is TGTGCCAGCAGCTTGACTGGGGTCCTCTATGGCTACACCTTC.

This sequence joins TRBV5-4 and TRBJ2-5, with 8 bases identical to TRBD1. TRBJ2-7 explains the end of the DNA better; the J call may be wrong. There are 13 residues in the CDR3. Germline values: CDR1 SGHNT, CDR2 YYREEE (reference sequence). CDR3 nucleotide sequence: TGTGCCAGCAGGCCGACGACAGGGGACGAGCAGTACTTC. This codes for CASRPTTGDEQYF.

This chain links TRBV4-1 with TRBJ2-7; 8 nucleotides line up with TRBD2. Losses at the gene ends were 4 bases for V and 2 bases for J; bases not matched to a gene: 7. The CDR3 sequence is 15 residues long. Per germline, CDR1 MGHRA and CDR2 YSYEKL. The CDR3 DNA sequence: TGCGCCAGCAGCCCTGCGGGAGGAACCACCTACGAGCAGTACTTC. Its translation is CASSPAGGTTYEQYF.

This chain uses TRBV25-1 with TRBJ2-3; maybe TRBD2 (7 bases). CDR1 is MGHDK and CDR2 is SYGVNS in the germline V gene. The CDR3 is 13 amino acids. V was clipped by 3 bases and J by 5 bases, with 9 bases between them. In nucleotides, the CDR3 is TGTGCCAGCAGTGAGGGGGGGCGAGATACGCAGTATTTT. This codes for CASSEGGRDTQYF.